The present T cell receptor beta chain was sequenced within a study of T-cell reconstitution after alpha-beta-depleted transplantation in children. Unique molecular identifiers were incorporated into the prepared TCRbeta library. TCRdb fed the PCR reads into MiXCR, producing one record per CDR3 protein. The data hold about 580,000 distinct CDR3 sequences, with 20% to 25% observed a single time. Points from the study as a whole: Surviving recipient T cells and thymic progenitors produced the high day-60 TCRbeta diversity seen in some patients. Reports say that about two months after transplant, the alpha-beta T cells came out of several hundred graft clones that had expanded.

As regards this clonotype: What it binds is unknown.

CDR3 size: 12 residues. V lost 2 bases to trimming and J lost 16 bases, with 12 bases between them. The germline gives CDR1 MNHEY, CDR2 SVGAGI. The material was PBMCs, mostly from graft donor cells, obtained 360 days after TCRalphabeta/CD19-depleted stem cell transplant. This TCR was sampled from a boy in the first two years of life who had a stem cell transplant for acute myeloid leukemia, so the T cells may come from the graft donor. V is TRBV6-5 and J is TRBJ1-6; possible D gene TRBD1, 5 bases. CDR3: CASSYGGGPLHF. As DNA, the CDR3 is TGTGCCAGCAGTTACGGGGGTGGACCGCTCCACTTT.